These T cell receptor beta chains were read from a single sample in a study of CD8 T cells in ankylosing spondylitis. TCRdb re-called the 5' RACE reads through MiXCR, storing one row per CDR3 protein. The sample has around 42,000 distinct CDR3 sequences, about 2.5% seen once. Input material: blood, either unsorted or a sorted T cell fraction (not recorded which). These receptors were obtained from a male donor with ankylosing spondylitis or in good health (not recorded which). CDR3s include the opening cysteine and the closing phenylalanine or tryptophan.

V: TRBV9
CDR3: CASSRDRGGGYTF

V: TRBV9
CDR3: CASSVSTGGPGELFF

V: TRBV9
CDR3: CASSDVGDGSPQTYGYTF

V: TRBV9
CDR3: CASSVDASGTFQETQYF

V: TRBV9
CDR3: CASSPRGIVQYF

V: TRBV9
CDR3: CASRGGRREDGHSYNEQFF

V: TRBV9
CDR3: CASSVAGGGGEAFF

V: TRBV9
CDR3: CASSVGSHPYEQYF

V: TRBV9
CDR3: CASSVVWDSGSYNEQFF

V: TRBV9
CDR3: CASSVGLAGAWETQYF

V: TRBV9
CDR3: CASSSGLVGTDTQYF

V: TRBV6-7
CDR3: CASSPGGDREIVNYGYTF

V: TRBV9
CDR3: CASTPRPAPRDTQYF

V: TRBV9
CDR3: CASSVSPGSTEAFF

V: TRBV9
CDR3: CASSASGTSGYEQYF

V: TRBV9
CDR3: CASSVGPGVGGGPQHF

V: TRBV9
CDR3: CASSVVGGRAAGELFF

V: TRBV9
CDR3: CASSAVGGKHYEQYF

V: TRBV9
CDR3: CASSVGQVPKNIQYF

V: TRBV9
CDR3: CASSVQAPSSTDTQYF

V: TRBV9
CDR3: CASSMGLKAYEQYF

V: TRBV9
CDR3: CASSPVPGGTGELFF

V: TRBV9
CDR3: CASSVAGDRGLYNEQFF

V: TRBV9
CDR3: CASSVTHGLAGYNEQFF

V: TRBV9
CDR3: CASSQTASGTNEQFF

V: TRBV9
CDR3: CASQSSDSYNEQFF

V: TRBV9
CDR3: CASSGGQSTNEKLFF

V: TRBV9
CDR3: CASSNLGGNEQFF

V: TRBV9
CDR3: CASSEGTSGTYEQFF

V: TRBV9
CDR3: CASSPWAGGSGIYNEQFF

V: TRBV9
CDR3: CASSVEGGGLAGAETQYF

V: TRBV9
CDR3: CASSTTSNRGIDTQYF

V: TRBV9
CDR3: CASSVRGTQETQYF

V: TRBV9
CDR3: CASSNSGSWGNEQFF

V: TRBV14
CDR3: CAIESEQYF

V: TRBV9
CDR3: CASSASTGRTDTQYF

V: TRBV9
CDR3: CASSVRTSDDLPFF

V: TRBV21-1
CDR3: CASSKGPPRPAFF

V: TRBV9
CDR3: CASQKAGHPSETQYF

V: TRBV9
CDR3: CASSVDPGQGAYEQYF

V: TRBV9
CDR3: CASSVQPTRQETQYF

V: TRBV9
CDR3: CASSSSWVNEQFF

V: TRBV9
CDR3: CASSVSMTETAYGYTF

V: TRBV9
CDR3: CASSVQYQGNSPLHF

V: TRBV9
CDR3: CASSVGSGDYGYTF

V: TRBV9
CDR3: CASSVVDINNEQFF

V: TRBV9
CDR3: CASSVGGTIGQPQHF

V: TRBV9
CDR3: CASSVVGATEAFF

V: TRBV9
CDR3: CASSASGRAPETQYF

V: TRBV9
CDR3: CASSVADGLGGEQYF

V: TRBV9
CDR3: CASSVHLDKPLITDTQYF

V: TRBV9
CDR3: CASSVGRGLSGANVLTF

V: TRBV9
CDR3: CASSAARDPESSYEQYF

V: TRBV9
CDR3: CASSVEGKETQYF

V: TRBV9
CDR3: CASSERPSSYEQYF

V: TRBV9
CDR3: CASSRGQNYGYTF

V: TRBV9
CDR3: CASSARGSTDTQYF

V: TRBV9
CDR3: CASSPRQGVIYEQYF

V: TRBV9
CDR3: CASSGATRNTGELFF

V: TRBV9
CDR3: CASSVGGVGNEQFF